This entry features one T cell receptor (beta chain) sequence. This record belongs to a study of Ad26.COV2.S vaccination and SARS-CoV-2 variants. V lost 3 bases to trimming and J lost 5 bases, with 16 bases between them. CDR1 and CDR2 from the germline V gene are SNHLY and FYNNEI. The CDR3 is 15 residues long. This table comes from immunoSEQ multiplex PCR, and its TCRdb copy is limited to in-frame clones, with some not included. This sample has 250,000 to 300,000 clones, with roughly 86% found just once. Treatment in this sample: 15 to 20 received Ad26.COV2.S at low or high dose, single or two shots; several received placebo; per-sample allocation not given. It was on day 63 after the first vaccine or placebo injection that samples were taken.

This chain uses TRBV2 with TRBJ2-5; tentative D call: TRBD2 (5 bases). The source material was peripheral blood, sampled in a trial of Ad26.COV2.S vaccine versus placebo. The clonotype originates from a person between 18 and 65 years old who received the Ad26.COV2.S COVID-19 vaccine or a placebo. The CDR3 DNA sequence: TGTGCCAGCAGTGAGGATCGCGGGCCTAGGGAGACCCAGTACTTC. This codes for CASSEDRGPRETQYF.